This TCR beta chain was recorded in a study of siplizumab effects on memory and regulatory T cells. The study's findings and limits: Unstimulated naive T cells seemed to show more diversity than memory cells did, and they also seemed to be among the major contributors to the alloresponse. For mappable alloreactive CD4+ clones, the mean Treg-derived fraction was approximately 70% with siplizumab and 25% to 30% in controls. Significant reduction of alloreactive sequences traceable to unstimulated CD4+ memory cells was observed with siplizumab.

V was clipped by 7 bases and J by 0 bases, with 13 bases between them. The CDR3 contains 14 residues. From germline, CDR1 is MDHEN and CDR2 SYDVKM. In regard to this clone: Its target is not known.

Each sample contributed around 10^5 TCR templates to the assay. TCRdb keeps only in-frame clones here, not all; method: immunoSEQ multiplex PCR. In the table there are some 62,000 clones, over 65% of which are singletons. The TCR comes from a human donor in good health. Source material: memory CD4+ T cells sorted from blood. The chain joins TRBV28 to TRBJ2-7; D tentatively reads TRBD1 or TRBD2 (5 bases each). The CDR3 sequence is CASNVRDGSYEQYF. CDR3 nucleotides: TGTGCCAGCAACGTCCGGGACGGCTCCTACGAGCAGTACTTC.